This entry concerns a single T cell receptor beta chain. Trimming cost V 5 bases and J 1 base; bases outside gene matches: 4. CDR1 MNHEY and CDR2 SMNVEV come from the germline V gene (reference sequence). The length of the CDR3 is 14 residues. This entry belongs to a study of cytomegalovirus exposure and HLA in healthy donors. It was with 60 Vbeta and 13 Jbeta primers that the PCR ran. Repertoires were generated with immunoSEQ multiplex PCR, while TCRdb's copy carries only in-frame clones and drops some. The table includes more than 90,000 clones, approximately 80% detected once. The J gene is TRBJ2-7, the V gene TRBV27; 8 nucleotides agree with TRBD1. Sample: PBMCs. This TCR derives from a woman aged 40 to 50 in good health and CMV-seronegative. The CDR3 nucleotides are TGTGCCAGCAGTAAGACAGGGGTTTCCTACGAGCAGTACTTC. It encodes CASSKTGVSYEQYF.